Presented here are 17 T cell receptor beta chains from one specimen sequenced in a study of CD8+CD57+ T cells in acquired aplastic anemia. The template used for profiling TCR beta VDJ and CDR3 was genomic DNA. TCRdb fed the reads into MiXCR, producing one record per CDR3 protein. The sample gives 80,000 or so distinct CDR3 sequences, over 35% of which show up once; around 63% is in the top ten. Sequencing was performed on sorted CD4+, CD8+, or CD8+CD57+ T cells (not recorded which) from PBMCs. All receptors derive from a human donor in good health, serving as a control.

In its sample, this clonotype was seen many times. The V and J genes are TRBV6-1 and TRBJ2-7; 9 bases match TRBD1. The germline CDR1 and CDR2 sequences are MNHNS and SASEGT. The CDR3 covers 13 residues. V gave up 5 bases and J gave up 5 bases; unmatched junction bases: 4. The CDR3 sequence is CASSTGGLNEQYF. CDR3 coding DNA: TGTGCCAGCAGTACAGGGGGCCTCAACGAGCAGTACTTC.

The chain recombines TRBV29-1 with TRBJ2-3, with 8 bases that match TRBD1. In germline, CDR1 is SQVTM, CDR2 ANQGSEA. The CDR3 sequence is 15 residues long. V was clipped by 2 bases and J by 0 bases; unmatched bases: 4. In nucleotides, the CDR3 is TGCAGCGTTGAATCCTGGACAGGGAGCACAGATACGCAGTATTTT. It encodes CSVESWTGSTDTQYF.

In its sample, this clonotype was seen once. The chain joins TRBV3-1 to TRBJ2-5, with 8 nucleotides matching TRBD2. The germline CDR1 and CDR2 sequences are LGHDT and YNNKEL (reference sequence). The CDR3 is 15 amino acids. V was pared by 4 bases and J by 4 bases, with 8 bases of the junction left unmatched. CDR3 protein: CASSPPSGSGETQYF. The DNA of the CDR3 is TGTGCCAGCAGCCCCCCTAGCGGGTCAGGAGAGACCCAGTACTTC.

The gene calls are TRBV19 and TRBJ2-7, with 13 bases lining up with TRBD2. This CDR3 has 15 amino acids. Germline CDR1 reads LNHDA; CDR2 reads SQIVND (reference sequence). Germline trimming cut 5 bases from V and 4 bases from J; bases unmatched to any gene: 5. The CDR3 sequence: CASSYRTSGSYEQYF. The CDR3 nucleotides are TGTGCCAGTAGTTACAGGACTAGCGGGAGTTACGAGCAGTACTTC.

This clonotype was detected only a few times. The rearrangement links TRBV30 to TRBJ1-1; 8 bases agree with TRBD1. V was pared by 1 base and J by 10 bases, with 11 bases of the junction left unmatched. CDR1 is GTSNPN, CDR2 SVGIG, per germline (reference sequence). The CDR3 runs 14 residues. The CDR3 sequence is CAWSESHGQGGAFF. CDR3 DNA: TGTGCCTGGAGTGAGAGCCACGGACAGGGAGGAGCTTTCTTT.

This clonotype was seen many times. The CDR3 spells CATSIETGAGEKLFF. DNA of the CDR3: TGTGCCACCAGCATTGAGACAGGGGCTGGTGAAAAACTGTTTTTT. This rearrangement joins TRBV15 to TRBJ1-4; 8 bases match TRBD1. Germline CDR1 is LNHNV and CDR2 is YYDKDF (reference sequence). V dropped 4 bases and J dropped 7; count of bases not matched to a gene: 8. The CDR3 is 15 residues long.

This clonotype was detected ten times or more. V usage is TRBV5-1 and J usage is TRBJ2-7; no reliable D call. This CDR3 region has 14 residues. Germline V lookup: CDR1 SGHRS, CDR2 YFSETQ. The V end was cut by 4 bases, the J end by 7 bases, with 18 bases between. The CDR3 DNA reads TGCGCCAGCAGCACTGGGCCCTCTTTGGGAGAGCAGTACTTC. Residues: CASSTGPSLGEQYF.

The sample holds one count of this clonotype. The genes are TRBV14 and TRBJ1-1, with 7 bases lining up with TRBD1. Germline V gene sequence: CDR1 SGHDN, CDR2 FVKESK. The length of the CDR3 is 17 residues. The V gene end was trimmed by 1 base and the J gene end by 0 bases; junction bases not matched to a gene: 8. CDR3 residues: CASSQVLRDSLNTEAFF. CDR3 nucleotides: TGTGCCAGCAGCCAAGTGCTAAGGGACAGCTTGAACACTGAAGCTTTCTTT.

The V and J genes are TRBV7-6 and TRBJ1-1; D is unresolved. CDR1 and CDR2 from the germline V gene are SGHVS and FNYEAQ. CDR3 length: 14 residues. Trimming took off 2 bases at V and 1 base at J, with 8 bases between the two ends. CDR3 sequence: CASSLREANTEAFF. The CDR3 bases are TGTGCCAGCAGCTTAAGGGAGGCGAACACTGAAGCTTTCTTT.

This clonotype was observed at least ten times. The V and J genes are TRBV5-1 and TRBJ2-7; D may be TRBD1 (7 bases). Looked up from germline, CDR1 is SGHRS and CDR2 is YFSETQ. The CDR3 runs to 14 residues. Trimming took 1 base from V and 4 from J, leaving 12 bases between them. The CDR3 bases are TGCGCCAGCAGCTTGTCGGCAGGGGGGTACGAGCAGTACTTC. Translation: CASSLSAGGYEQYF.

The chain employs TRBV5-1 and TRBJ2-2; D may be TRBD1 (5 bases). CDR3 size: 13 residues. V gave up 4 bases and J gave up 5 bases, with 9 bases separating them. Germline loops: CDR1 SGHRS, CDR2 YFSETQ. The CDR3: CASSQQGTGELFF. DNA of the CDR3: TGCGCCAGCAGCCAGCAGGGTACCGGGGAGCTGTTTTTT.

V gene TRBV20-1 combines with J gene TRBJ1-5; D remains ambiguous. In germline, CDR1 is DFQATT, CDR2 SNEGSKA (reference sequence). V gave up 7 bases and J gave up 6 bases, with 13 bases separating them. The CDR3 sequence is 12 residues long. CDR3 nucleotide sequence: TGCAGTGTACGAGCTTGGAGTCAGCCCCAGCATTTT. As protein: CSVRAWSQPQHF.

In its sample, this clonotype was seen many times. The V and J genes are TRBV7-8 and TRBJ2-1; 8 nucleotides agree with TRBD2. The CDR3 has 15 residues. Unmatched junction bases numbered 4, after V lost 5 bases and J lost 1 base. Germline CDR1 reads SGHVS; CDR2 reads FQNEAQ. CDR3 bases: TGTGCCAGCAGCCCGGGACTAGGGTCCTACAATGAGCAGTTCTTC. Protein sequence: CASSPGLGSYNEQFF.

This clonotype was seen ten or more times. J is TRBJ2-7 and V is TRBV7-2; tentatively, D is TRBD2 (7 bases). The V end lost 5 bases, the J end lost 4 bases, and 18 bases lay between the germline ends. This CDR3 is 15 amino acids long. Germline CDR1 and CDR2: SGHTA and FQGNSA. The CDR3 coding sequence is TGTGCCAGCAGCCCCCAAAGGGGGGGGCAGTACGAGCAGTACTTC. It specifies CASSPQRGGQYEQYF.

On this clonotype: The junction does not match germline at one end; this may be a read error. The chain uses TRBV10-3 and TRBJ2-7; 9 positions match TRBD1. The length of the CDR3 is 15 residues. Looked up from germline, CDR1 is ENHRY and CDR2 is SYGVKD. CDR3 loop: CATSAKSRDRDEQYF. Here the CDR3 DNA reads TGTGCCACCAGTGCTAAATCCCGGGACAGGGACGAGCAGTACTTC.

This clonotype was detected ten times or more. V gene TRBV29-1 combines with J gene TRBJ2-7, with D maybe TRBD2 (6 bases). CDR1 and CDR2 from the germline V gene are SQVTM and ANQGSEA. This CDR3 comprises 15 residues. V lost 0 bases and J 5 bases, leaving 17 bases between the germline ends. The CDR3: CSVEEDGRAMNEQYF. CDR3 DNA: TGCAGCGTTGAAGAGGACGGGAGAGCCATGAACGAGCAGTACTTC.

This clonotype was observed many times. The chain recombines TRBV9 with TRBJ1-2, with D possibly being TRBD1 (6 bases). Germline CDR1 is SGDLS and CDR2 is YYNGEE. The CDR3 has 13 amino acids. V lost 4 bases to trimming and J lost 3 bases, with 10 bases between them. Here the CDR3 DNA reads TGTGCCAGCAGCACGACAGGAGACTATGGCTACACCTTC. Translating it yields CASSTTGDYGYTF.